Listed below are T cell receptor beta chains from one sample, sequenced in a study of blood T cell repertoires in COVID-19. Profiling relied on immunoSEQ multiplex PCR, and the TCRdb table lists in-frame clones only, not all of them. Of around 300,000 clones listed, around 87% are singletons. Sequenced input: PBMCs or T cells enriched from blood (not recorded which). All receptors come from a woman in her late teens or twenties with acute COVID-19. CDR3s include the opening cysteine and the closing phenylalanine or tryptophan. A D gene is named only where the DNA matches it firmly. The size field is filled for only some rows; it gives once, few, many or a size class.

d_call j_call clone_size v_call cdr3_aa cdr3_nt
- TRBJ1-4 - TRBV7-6 CASSFTGNEKLFF TGTGCCAGCAGCTTTACAGGGAATGAAAAACTGTTTTTT
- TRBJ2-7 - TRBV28 CASSRVGGSDLAYEQYF TGTGCCAGCAGTCGCGTTGGCGGTTCCGACCTAGCCTACGAGCAGTACTTC
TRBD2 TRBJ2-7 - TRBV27 CASSFFGAGGPYEQYF TGTGCCAGCAGTTTTTTTGGTGCGGGAGGGCCTTACGAGCAGTACTTC
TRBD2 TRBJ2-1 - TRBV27 CASSPAGGSGAYNEQFF TGTGCCAGCAGTCCCGCCGGGGGGTCTGGAGCCTACAATGAGCAGTTCTTC
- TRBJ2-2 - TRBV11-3 CASSLGVASGELFF TGTGCCAGCAGCTTAGGGGTAGCCTCCGGGGAGCTGTTTTTT
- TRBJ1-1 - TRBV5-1 CASSPEGYTEAFF TGCGCCAGCAGCCCGGAGGGGTACACTGAAGCTTTCTTT
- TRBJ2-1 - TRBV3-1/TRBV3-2 CASSQRQGSYNEQFF TGTGCCAGCAGCCAGCGGCAGGGGAGTTACAATGAGCAGTTCTTC
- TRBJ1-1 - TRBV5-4 CASSLGSQMNTEAFF TGTGCCAGCAGCTTGGGATCACAGATGAACACTGAAGCTTTCTTT
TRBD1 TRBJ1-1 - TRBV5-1 CASSLAGQGAENGDTEAFF TGCGCCAGCAGCTTGGCGGGACAGGGGGCGGAAAATGGGGACACTGAAGCTTTCTTT
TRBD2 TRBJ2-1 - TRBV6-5 CASSWGGSSSYNEQFF TGTGCCAGCAGTTGGGGAGGGTCGAGCTCCTACAATGAGCAGTTCTTC
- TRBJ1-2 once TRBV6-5 CASSYSTQIGYTF TGTGCCAGCAGTTACTCGACACAGATTGGCTACACCTTC
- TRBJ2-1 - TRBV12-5 CASGLVFDGRFYNEQFF TGTGCTAGTGGTTTGGTATTTGACGGGAGATTTTACAATGAGCAGTTCTTC
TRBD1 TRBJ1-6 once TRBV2 CASVGQNLSPLHF TGTGCCAGCGTGGGACAGAACCTTTCACCCCTCCACTTT
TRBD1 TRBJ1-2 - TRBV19 CASRGQAFGNYGYTF TGTGCCAGTAGGGGACAGGCATTCGGGAACTATGGCTACACCTTC
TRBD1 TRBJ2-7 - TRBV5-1 CASTRDRAYEQYF TGCGCCAGTACCCGGGACAGGGCGTACGAGCAGTACTTC
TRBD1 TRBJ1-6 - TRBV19 CASSAGGNSPLHF TGTGCCAGTAGTGCAGGGGGTAATTCACCCCTCCACTTT
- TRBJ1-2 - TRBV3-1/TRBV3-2 CASSQGRGDYGYTF TGTGCCAGCAGCCAAGGGCGGGGGGACTATGGCTACACCTTC
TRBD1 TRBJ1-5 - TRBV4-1 CASSQPLTGRNQPQHF TGCGCCAGCAGCCAACCCCTGACAGGGCGAAATCAGCCCCAGCATTTT
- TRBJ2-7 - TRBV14 CASSQDRGASYEQYF TGTGCCAGCAGCCAAGACAGGGGCGCCTCCTACGAGCAGTACTTC
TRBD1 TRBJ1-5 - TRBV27 CASSVGTANQPQHF TGTGCCAGCAGTGTCGGGACAGCGAATCAGCCCCAGCATTTT
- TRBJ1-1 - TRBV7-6 CASSFDNFSTEAFF TGTGCCAGCAGCTTCGACAACTTCAGCACTGAAGCTTTCTTT
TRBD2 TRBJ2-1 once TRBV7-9 CASSGSGVNNEQFF TGTGCCAGCAGCGGGAGCGGGGTAAACAATGAGCAGTTCTTC
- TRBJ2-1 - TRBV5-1 CASSDLSGTNEQFF TGCGCCAGCAGCGACCTAAGCGGTACCAATGAGCAGTTCTTC
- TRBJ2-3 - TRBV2 CASSQARDTQYF TGTGCCAGCAGCCAGGCCAGAGATACGCAGTATTTT
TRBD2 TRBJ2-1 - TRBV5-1 CASSLAGSSGYNEQFF TGCGCCAGCAGCTTGGCCGGGTCTAGCGGGTACAATGAGCAGTTCTTC
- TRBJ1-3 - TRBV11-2 CASSTTGRGGNTIYF TGTGCCAGCAGCACGACCGGGCGGGGTGGAAACACCATATATTTT
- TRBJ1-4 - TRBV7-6 CASSLAPGLHEKLFF TGTGCCAGCAGCTTAGCCCCAGGGTTGCATGAAAAACTGTTTTTT
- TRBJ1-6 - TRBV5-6 CASSSTPGIRPLHF TGTGCCAGCAGTTCGACTCCAGGGATTAGGCCCCTCCACTTT
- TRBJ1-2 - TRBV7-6 CASSSDSHGYTF TGTGCCAGCAGCTCGGACAGCCATGGCTACACCTTC
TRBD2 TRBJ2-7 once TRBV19 CAVSGRLNYEQYF TGTGCCGTGAGCGGGAGATTAAACTACGAGCAGTACTTC
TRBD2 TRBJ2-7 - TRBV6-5 CASSYRTSGAYEQYF TGTGCCAGCAGTTACCGGACTAGCGGAGCCTACGAGCAGTACTTC
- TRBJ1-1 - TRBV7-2 CASSLGQLNTEAFF TGTGCCAGCAGCTTAGGACAATTAAACACTGAAGCTTTCTTT
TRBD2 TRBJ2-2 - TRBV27 CASSRPSGSRSGGELFF TGTGCCAGCAGTCGTCCTAGCGGGAGTCGTTCCGGCGGGGAGCTGTTTTTT